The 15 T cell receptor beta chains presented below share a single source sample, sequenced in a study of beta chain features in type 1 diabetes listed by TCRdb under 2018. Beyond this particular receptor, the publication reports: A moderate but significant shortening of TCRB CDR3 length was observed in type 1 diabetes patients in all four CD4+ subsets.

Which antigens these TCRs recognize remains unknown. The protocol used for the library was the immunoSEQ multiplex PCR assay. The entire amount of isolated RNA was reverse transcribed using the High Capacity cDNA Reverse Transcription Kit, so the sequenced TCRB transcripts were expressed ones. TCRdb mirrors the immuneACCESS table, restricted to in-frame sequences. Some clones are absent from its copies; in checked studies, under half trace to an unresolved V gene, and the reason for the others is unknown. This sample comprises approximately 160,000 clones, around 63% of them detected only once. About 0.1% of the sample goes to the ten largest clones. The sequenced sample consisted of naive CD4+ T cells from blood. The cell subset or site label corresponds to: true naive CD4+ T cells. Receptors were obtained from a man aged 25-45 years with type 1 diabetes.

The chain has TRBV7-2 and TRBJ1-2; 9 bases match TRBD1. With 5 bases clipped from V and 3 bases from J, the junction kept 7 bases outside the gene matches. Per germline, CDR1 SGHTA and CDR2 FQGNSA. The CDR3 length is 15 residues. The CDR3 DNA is TGTGCCAGCAGCAGGGACAGGGAGTCGCACTATGGCTACACCTTC. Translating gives CASSRDRESHYGYTF.

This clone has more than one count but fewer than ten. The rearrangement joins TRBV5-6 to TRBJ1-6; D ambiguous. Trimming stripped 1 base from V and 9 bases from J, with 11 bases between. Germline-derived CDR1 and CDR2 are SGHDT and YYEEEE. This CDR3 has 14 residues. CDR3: CASSLFQSSSPLHF. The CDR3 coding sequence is TGTGCCAGCAGCTTGTTCCAGTCGTCTTCACCCCTCCACTTT.

In DNA, the CDR3 is TGTGCCAGCAGTGGACAGTACGAGCAGTACTTC. Encoded protein: CASSGQYEQYF. The chain joins TRBV6-6 to TRBJ2-7, with D possibly TRBD1 on 6 matching bases. Germline V lookup: CDR1 MNHNY, CDR2 SVGAGI (reference sequence). The CDR3 runs 11 residues. V shed 5 bases and J shed 4 bases, with 6 bases lying between them.

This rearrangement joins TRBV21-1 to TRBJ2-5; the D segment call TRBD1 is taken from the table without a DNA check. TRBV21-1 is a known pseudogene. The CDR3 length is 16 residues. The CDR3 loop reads CASSKAGGQDQETQYF. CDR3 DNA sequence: TGTGCCAGCAGCAAAGCTGGGGGACAGGATCAAGAGACCCAGTACTTC.

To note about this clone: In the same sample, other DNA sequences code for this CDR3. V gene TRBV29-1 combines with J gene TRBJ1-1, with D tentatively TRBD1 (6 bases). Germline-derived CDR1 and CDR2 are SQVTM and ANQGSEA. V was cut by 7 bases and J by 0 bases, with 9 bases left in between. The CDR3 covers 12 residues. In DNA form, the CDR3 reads TGCAGCGGAGGGGACATGAACACTGAAGCTTTCTTT. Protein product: CSGGDMNTEAFF.

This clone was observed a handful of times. CDR3 DNA sequence: TGCAGCGTCGGAGGACAGGGGGCTCATGAAAAACTGTTTTTT. Encoded protein: CSVGGQGAHEKLFF. J is TRBJ1-4 and V is TRBV29-1; 11 nucleotides agree with TRBD1. Germline V gene lookup returns CDR1 SQVTM and CDR2 ANQGSEA. The CDR3 is 14 residues long. Germline trimming cut 6 bases from V and 6 bases from J; bases unmatched to any gene: 6.

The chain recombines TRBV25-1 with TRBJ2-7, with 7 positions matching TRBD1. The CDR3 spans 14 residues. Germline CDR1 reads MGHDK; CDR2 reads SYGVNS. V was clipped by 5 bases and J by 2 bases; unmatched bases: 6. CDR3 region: CASSKPGQPYEQYF. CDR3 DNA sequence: TGTGCCAGCAGTAAGCCGGGACAGCCCTACGAGCAGTACTTC.

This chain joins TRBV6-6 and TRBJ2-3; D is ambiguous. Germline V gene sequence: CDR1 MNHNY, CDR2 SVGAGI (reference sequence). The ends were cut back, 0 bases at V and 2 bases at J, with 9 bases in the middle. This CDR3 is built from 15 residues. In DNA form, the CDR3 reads TGTGCCAGCAGTTACTCGTCGACTTCCACAGATACGCAGTATTTT. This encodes CASSYSSTSTDTQYF.

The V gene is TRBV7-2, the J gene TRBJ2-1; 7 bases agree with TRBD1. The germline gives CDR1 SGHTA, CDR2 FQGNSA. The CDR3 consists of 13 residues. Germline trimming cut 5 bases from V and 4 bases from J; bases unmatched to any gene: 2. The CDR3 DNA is TGTGCCAGCAGCCCGACAGGGTACAATGAGCAGTTCTTC. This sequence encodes CASSPTGYNEQFF.

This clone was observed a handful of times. The DNA of the CDR3 is TGTGCCAGCAGGGCCCAGAAGGCTGGGGCCAACGTCCTGACTTTC. As protein: CASRAQKAGANVLTF. The rearrangement uses TRBV6-5 and TRBJ2-6, with unresolved D. The CDR3 runs to 15 residues. The germline V and J ends were trimmed by 6 bases and 2 bases, with 11 bases remaining between them. CDR1 and CDR2 (germline): MNHEY, SVGAGI.

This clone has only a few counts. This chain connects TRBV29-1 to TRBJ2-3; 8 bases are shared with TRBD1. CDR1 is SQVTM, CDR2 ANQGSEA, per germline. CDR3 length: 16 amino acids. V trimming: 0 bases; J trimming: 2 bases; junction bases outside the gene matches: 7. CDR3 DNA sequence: TGCAGCGTTGAAGATCGGGCAGGGGGCTTCACAGATACGCAGTATTTT. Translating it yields CSVEDRAGGFTDTQYF.

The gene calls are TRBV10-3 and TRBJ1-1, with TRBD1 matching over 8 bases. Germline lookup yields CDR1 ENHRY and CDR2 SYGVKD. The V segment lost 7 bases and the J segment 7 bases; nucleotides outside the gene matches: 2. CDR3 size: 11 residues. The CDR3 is CAITDRGEAFF. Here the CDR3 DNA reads TGTGCCATCACAGACAGGGGTGAAGCTTTCTTT.

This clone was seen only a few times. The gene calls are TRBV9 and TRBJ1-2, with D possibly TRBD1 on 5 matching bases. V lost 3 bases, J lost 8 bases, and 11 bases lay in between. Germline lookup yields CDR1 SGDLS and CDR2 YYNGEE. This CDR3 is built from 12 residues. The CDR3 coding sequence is TGTGCCAGCAGCGACAGGCTCGGGGGCTACACCTTC. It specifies CASSDRLGGYTF.

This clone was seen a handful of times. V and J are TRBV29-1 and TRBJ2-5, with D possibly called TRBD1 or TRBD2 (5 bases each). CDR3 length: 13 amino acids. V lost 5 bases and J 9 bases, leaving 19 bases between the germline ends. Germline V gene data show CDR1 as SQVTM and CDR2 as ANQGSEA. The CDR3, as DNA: TGCAGCGTTCCGGGTGGAAGCGGCAGGGCCCAGTACTTC. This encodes CSVPGGSGRAQYF.

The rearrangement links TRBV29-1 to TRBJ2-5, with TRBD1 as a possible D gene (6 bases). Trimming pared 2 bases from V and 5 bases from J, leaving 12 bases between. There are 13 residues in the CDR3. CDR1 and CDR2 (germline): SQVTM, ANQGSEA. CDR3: CSVERAQGETQYF. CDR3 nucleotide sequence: TGCAGCGTTGAACGGGCCCAGGGGGAGACCCAGTACTTC.